These T cell receptor beta chains were read from a single sample in a study of OX40 agonist ivuxolimab in advanced cancers. This table comes from immunoSEQ multiplex PCR, and its TCRdb copy is limited to in-frame clones, with some not included. The sample consists of over 75,000 clones, about 89% of them appearing once. Sample: CD4+ or CD8+ T cells sorted from blood, taken in a trial of the OX40 agonist ivuxolimab. These receptors all come from an adult with an advanced solid tumor such as melanoma, head and neck, liver or kidney cancer. CDR3s include the opening cysteine and the closing phenylalanine or tryptophan. The order of the fields is V gene, D gene, clone size, J gene, CDR3 DNA, CDR3 protein. D genes are given only for firm matches. Size values are once, few and many counts, or a class for expanded clones, and some rows have none.

v_call: TRBV28
d_call: TRBD2
clone_size: NA
j_call: TRBJ2-7
cdr3_nt: TGTGCCAGCAGTTTTGCGCTAGCGGGAGGCGAGCAGTACTTC
cdr3_aa: CASSFALAGGEQYF

v_call: TRBV7-9
d_call: NA
clone_size: NA
j_call: TRBJ2-2
cdr3_nt: TGTGCCAGCAGCTCCCCACCGAACACCGGGGAGCTGTTTTTT
cdr3_aa: CASSSPPNTGELFF

v_call: TRBV19
d_call: NA
clone_size: NA
j_call: TRBJ2-6
cdr3_nt: TGTGCCAGTAGTGCACCAAGGACAGTAGGCTCTGGGGCCAACGTCCTGACTTTC
cdr3_aa: CASSAPRTVGSGANVLTF

v_call: TRBV6-1
d_call: NA
clone_size: NA
j_call: TRBJ1-1
cdr3_nt: TGTGCCAGCAGTGAGGGGGTGAACACTGAAGCTTTCTTT
cdr3_aa: CASSEGVNTEAFF

v_call: TRBV4-2
d_call: TRBD1
clone_size: NA
j_call: TRBJ2-2
cdr3_nt: TGTGCCAGCAGCCCCTACGTCCAGGACAGGGACACCGGGGAGCTGTTTTTT
cdr3_aa: CASSPYVQDRDTGELFF

v_call: TRBV7-2
d_call: NA
clone_size: NA
j_call: TRBJ1-2
cdr3_nt: TGTGCCAGCAGCAGTTCAAGGGGGTTCTACACCTTC
cdr3_aa: CASSSSRGFYTF

v_call: TRBV6-6
d_call: NA
clone_size: NA
j_call: TRBJ1-1
cdr3_nt: TGTGCCAGCAGTCGAGGGAACACTGAAGCTTTCTTT
cdr3_aa: CASSRGNTEAFF

v_call: TRBV11-1
d_call: TRBD2
clone_size: NA
j_call: TRBJ2-7
cdr3_nt: TGTGCCAGCAGCCTTGGACTAGCGGGAACCCCCTACGAGCAGTACTTC
cdr3_aa: CASSLGLAGTPYEQYF

v_call: TRBV5-6
d_call: NA
clone_size: NA
j_call: TRBJ1-6
cdr3_nt: TGTGCCAGCAGCTTGGGCCCAGGGGACTCACCCCTCCACTTT
cdr3_aa: CASSLGPGDSPLHF

v_call: TRBV9
d_call: NA
clone_size: NA
j_call: TRBJ1-1
cdr3_nt: TGTGCCAGCAGCAAGGCCCTGAACACTGAAGCTTTCTTT
cdr3_aa: CASSKALNTEAFF

v_call: TRBV6-1
d_call: NA
clone_size: NA
j_call: TRBJ2-5
cdr3_nt: TGTGCCAGCAGTGAAATGGGGGCCGTGGGGGAGACCCAGTACTTC
cdr3_aa: CASSEMGAVGETQYF

v_call: TRBV15
d_call: TRBD2
clone_size: once
j_call: TRBJ2-5
cdr3_nt: TGTGCCACCAGCACCAGCGGGGCGGGAGGGCTAGAGACCCAGTACTTC
cdr3_aa: CATSTSGAGGLETQYF

v_call: TRBV6-5
d_call: NA
clone_size: NA
j_call: TRBJ1-2
cdr3_nt: TGTGCCAACTCCCCGGGGATAGGTAATGGCTACACCTTC
cdr3_aa: CANSPGIGNGYTF

v_call: TRBV28
d_call: TRBD1
clone_size: NA
j_call: TRBJ1-1
cdr3_nt: TGTGCCAGCAGACTCCCGTTGGACAGGGGGCTATATAACACTGAAGCTTTCTTT
cdr3_aa: CASRLPLDRGLYNTEAFF

v_call: TRBV4-2
d_call: TRBD2
clone_size: NA
j_call: TRBJ2-1
cdr3_nt: TGTGCCACCCGGTTGGAAGCGGGAGAGGTAGATGAGCAGTTCTTC
cdr3_aa: CATRLEAGEVDEQFF

v_call: TRBV6-5
d_call: NA
clone_size: NA
j_call: TRBJ1-2
cdr3_nt: TGTGCCAGCAGAACCGCAAGACGGGCCAACTATGGCTACACCTTC
cdr3_aa: CASRTARRANYGYTF

v_call: TRBV5-1
d_call: TRBD1
clone_size: NA
j_call: TRBJ2-7
cdr3_nt: TGCGCCAGCCGGGACAGGGGGCTGGACGAGCAGTACTTC
cdr3_aa: CASRDRGLDEQYF

v_call: TRBV6-1
d_call: TRBD2
clone_size: NA
j_call: TRBJ2-7
cdr3_nt: TGTGCCAGCAGTGGACGGGGGGAGGGCGAGCAGTACTTC
cdr3_aa: CASSGRGEGEQYF